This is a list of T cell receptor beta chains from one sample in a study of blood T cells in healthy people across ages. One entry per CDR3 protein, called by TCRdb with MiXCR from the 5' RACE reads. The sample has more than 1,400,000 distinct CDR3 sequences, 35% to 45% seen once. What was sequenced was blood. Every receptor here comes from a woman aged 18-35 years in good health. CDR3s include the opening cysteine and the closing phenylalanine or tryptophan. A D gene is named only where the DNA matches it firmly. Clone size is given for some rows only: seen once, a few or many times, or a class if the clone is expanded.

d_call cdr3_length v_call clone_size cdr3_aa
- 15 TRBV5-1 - CASSLERLGRYEQYF
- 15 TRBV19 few CASSSGRTSNYGYTF
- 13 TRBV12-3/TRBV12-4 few CASRLGVDNEQFF
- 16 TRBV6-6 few CASWGGKGRDDYGYTF
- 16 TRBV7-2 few CASSYYSGRDNNEQFF
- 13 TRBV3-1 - CASSQGGMTEAFF
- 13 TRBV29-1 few CSVEASSPYEQYF
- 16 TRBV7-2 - CASSLALTGASYEQYF
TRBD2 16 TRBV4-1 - CASSQGVLAGSDEQFF
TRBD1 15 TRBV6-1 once CASLPQGGGGQPQHF
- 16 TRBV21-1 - CASSRETGAGNQPQHF
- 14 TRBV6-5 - CASAAGPWGYEQYF
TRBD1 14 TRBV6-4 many CASSDGTGGDTQYF
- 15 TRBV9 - CASSLGPPNTGELFF
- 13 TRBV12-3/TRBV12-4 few CASSPAEGNEQFF
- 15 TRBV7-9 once CASSPPVQGWETQYF
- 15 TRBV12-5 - CASGLRFGRRETQYF
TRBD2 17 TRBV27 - CASRRTSGRVSYNEQFF
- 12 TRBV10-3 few CAIKSGNYGYTF
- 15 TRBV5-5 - CASRTSVQDPIEQYF
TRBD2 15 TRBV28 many CASSLTASGNYEQYF
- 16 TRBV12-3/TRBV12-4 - CASTAVGKRSTDTQYF
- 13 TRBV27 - CASSLFISDTQYF
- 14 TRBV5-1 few CASSLERDRYEQYF
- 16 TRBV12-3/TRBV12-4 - CASIHEGGSKRNEQFF
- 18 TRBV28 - CASSLEQGWVAVPETQYF
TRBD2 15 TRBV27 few CASTSAGGLRRTQYF
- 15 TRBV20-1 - CSAREAGTSTYEQYF
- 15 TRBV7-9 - CASSSHVTGSLEQYF
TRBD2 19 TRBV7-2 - CASSSVRGGRADSANVLTF
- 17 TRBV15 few CATSRERGPGEDYGYTF
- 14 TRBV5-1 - CASSVGQDPYEQYF
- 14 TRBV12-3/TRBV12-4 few CANPNQGSNEKLFF
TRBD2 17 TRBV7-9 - CASSPTSLAGDPYEQYF
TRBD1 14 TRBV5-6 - CASSNRGGTDTQYF
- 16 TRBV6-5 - CASSYSGPSSYNEQFF
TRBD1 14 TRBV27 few CASSPKQGAPGYTF
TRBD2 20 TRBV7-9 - CASSLAGGLAGGLNTGELFF
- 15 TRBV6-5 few CASLGMGGARNEQFF
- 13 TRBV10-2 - CASSEGSAGEQYF
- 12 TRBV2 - CASSGTPYGYTF
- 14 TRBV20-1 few CSAPPDSGKYGYTF
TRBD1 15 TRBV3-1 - CASSPRDRSNEKLFF
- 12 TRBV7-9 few CASSPGNIEAFF
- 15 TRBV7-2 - CASSLDSLATYEQYF
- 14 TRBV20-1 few CSARAGQFHTEAFF
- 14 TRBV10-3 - CAIRPQDRLETQYF
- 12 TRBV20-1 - CSAGGNNQPQHF
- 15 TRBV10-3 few CAISEQGTPNYGYTF
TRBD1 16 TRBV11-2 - CASSMTGGEITGELFF
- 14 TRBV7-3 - CASSLTSTTDTQYF
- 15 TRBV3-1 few CASSQEGAGLETQYF
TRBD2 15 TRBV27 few CASSLPGLGYNEQYF
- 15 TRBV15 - CATSPRDPPYVGYTF
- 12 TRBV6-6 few CASRRREDEQYF
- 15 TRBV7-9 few CASSLVYSGANVLTF
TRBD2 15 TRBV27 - CASSLGAGGLPEQYF
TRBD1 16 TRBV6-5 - CASRYRQGANTGELFF